These 23 T cell receptor beta chains were all obtained from the same sample, sequenced in a study of cytomegalovirus exposure and HLA in healthy donors. Sequencing used immunoSEQ multiplex PCR; TCRdb keeps in-frame clones, though not all of them. The table lists about 88,000 clones, roughly 80% of them singletons. The sequenced material came from PBMCs. The source of these receptors is a young woman in good health and CMV-seropositive.

In its sample, this clone was seen once. The chain uses TRBV9 and TRBJ2-5; weak D call: TRBD1 (5 bases). This CDR3 is built from 15 residues. V was trimmed by 0 bases and J by 5 bases, leaving 14 bases between them. Germline CDR1 and CDR2: SGDLS and YYNGEE. DNA of the CDR3: TGTGCCAGCAGCGTAGAGCCCGGAAAGGGGGAGACCCAGTACTTC. Its protein is CASSVEPGKGETQYF.

The chain combines TRBV7-6 with TRBJ2-3, with 10 bases fitting TRBD2. The CDR3 covers 17 residues. The trim removed 1 base at V and 6 bases at J, leaving 10 bases unmatched. The V gene's germline CDR1 is SGHVS and CDR2 FNYEAQ. CDR3 loop: CASSLESSGGYWDTQYF. The DNA of the CDR3 is TGTGCCAGCAGCTTAGAGAGTAGCGGGGGGTATTGGGATACGCAGTATTTT. The full variable domain, in which reference TRBV7-6 and TRBJ2-3 provide the parts outside the CDR3, is GAGVSQSPRYKVTKRGQDVALRCDPISGHVSLYWYRQALGQGPEFLTYFNYEAQQDKSGLPNDRFSAERPEGSISTLTIQRTEQRDSAMYRCASSLESSGGYWDTQYFGPGTRLTVL.

V is TRBV11-2 and J is TRBJ1-3; the D is unclear. Trimming left V 2 bases short and J 0 bases short, with 11 bases between. CDR3 length equals 16 residues. The germline CDR1 and CDR2 sequences are SGHAT and FQNNGV. DNA for the CDR3: TGTGCCAGCAGCTTACAATGGGAGGGCTCTGGAAACACCATATATTTT. Encoded protein: CASSLQWEGSGNTIYF. The full variable domain, rest sourced from reference TRBV11-2 and TRBJ1-3, is EAGVAQSPRYKIIEKRQSVAFWCNPISGHATLYWYQQILGQGPKLLIQFQNNGVVDDSQLPKDRFSAERLKGVDSTLKIQPAKLEDSAVYLCASSLQWEGSGNTIYFGEGSWLTVV.

The chain carries TRBV5-4 and TRBJ2-7, with D maybe TRBD2 (5 bases). The germline gives CDR1 SGHNT, CDR2 YYREEE (reference sequence). V lost 3 bases to trimming and J lost 2 bases, with 9 bases between them. CDR3 size: 13 residues. The CDR3 coding sequence is TGTGCCAGCAGCTCGGACTCCACCTACGAGCAGTACTTC. Translation gives CASSSDSTYEQYF.

This clone was detected only once. This chain uses TRBV5-1 with TRBJ2-5; 8 nucleotides match TRBD1. Germline V gene sequence: CDR1 SGHRS, CDR2 YFSETQ. V lost 4 bases and J lost 5; bases outside the gene matches: 10. The CDR3 is made up of 15 amino acids. The CDR3 DNA sequence: TGCGCCAGCAGCATCCGGACAGGGCTTATTGAGACCCAGTACTTC. It translates to CASSIRTGLIETQYF.

The chain couples TRBV18 to TRBJ1-2, with D possibly matching TRBD1 (6 bases). The V gene lost 3 bases and the J gene lost 6 bases, with 8 bases spanning the gap. The germline CDR1 and CDR2 sequences are KGHSH and LQKENI. CDR3 length: 12 amino acids. CDR3: CASSPRDNGYTF. Here the CDR3 DNA reads TGTGCCAGCTCACCTCGGGACAATGGCTACACCTTC.

The rearrangement uses TRBV10-3 and TRBJ2-1, with 8 nucleotides matching TRBD1. Germline V gives CDR1 ENHRY, CDR2 SYGVKD. The CDR3 consists of 14 residues. With 6 bases clipped from V and 7 bases from J, the junction kept 8 bases outside the gene matches. CDR3 residues: CAISQGAQVNEQFF. Here the CDR3 DNA reads TGTGCCATCAGCCAGGGGGCGCAAGTGAATGAGCAGTTCTTC.

This chain's CDR3 is CASSEGGRGAQGGYTF. For the CDR3, the DNA is TGTGCCAGCAGTGAGGGTGGCCGGGGCGCCCAGGGGGGCTACACCTTC. The rearrangement links TRBV6-1 to TRBJ1-2, with D possibly being TRBD1 (6 bases). Germline values: CDR1 MNHNS, CDR2 SASEGT. The CDR3 covers 16 residues. V was shortened by 3 bases and J by 8 bases, with 22 bases between the two germline ends.

The V call is TRBV13, the J call TRBJ2-5; 7 positions match TRBD1. This CDR3 spans 15 amino acids. V gave up 5 bases and J gave up 2 bases; unmatched junction bases: 8. Germline CDR1 PRHDT, CDR2 FYEKMQ (reference sequence). The CDR3 region has the DNA TGTGCCAGCAGCCAGGTGGGACAGCTACAAGAGACCCAGTACTTC. Amino acids: CASSQVGQLQETQYF.

This clone was seen once. The chain is built from TRBV11-2 and TRBJ2-1, with 8 positions matching TRBD1. Germline CDR1 SGHAT, CDR2 FQNNGV. The CDR3 runs to 13 residues. The trim removed 5 bases at V and 8 bases at J, leaving 5 bases unmatched. The CDR3, as DNA: TGTGCCAGCAGCCCCGGACAGGGCGATGAGCAGTTCTTC. This codes for CASSPGQGDEQFF.

V usage is TRBV30 and J usage is TRBJ2-7; no definite D call. Trimming shortened V by 0 bases and J by 5 bases, and 8 bases separated the two germline ends. CDR3 length: 12 residues. Germline V CDR1 and CDR2: GTSNPN, SVGIG (reference sequence). In DNA, the CDR3 is TGTGCCTGGAGTGTACAGCTTCACGAGCAGTACTTC. Encoded protein: CAWSVQLHEQYF.

This sequence joins TRBV9 and TRBJ1-1; TRBD1 aligns across 11 bases. V lost 0 bases to trimming and J lost 8 bases; unmatched junction nucleotides: 6. The CDR3 totals 15 residues. Germline V lookup: CDR1 SGDLS, CDR2 YYNGEE. CDR3 residues: CASSVARTGGAEAFF. Written as DNA, the CDR3 is TGTGCCAGCAGCGTAGCCAGGACAGGGGGCGCAGAAGCTTTCTTT.

This clone turned up a few times. J is TRBJ2-4 and V is TRBV20-1; D ambiguous. The germline V gene encodes CDR1 DFQATT and CDR2 SNEGSKA (reference sequence). This CDR3 has 11 residues. CDR3 in amino acids: CSGPAGNIQYF. The CDR3 region has the DNA TGCTCTGGTCCAGCCGGGAACATTCAGTACTTC.

The chain has TRBV6-6 and TRBJ1-4, with D possibly being TRBD1 (5 bases). Germline V gene data show CDR1 as MNHNY and CDR2 as SVGAGI (reference sequence). Trimming shortened V by 5 bases and J by 8 bases, and 12 bases separated the two germline ends. This CDR3 has 13 amino acids. In DNA form, the CDR3 reads TGTGCCAGCAGTCGGGGGGTGGGAGAAAAACTGTTTTTT. It encodes CASSRGVGEKLFF.

This clone was observed a handful of times. In DNA form, the CDR3 reads TGTGCCAGCAGCTTACGAGGGAACATTCAGTACTTC. This translates into CASSLRGNIQYF. This chain joins TRBV7-2 and TRBJ2-4, with D perhaps matching TRBD2 (5 bases). The V gene lost 2 bases and the J gene lost 7 bases, with 6 bases spanning the gap. This CDR3 has 12 amino acids. Germline lookup yields CDR1 SGHTA and CDR2 FQGNSA. Variable domain in full (rest from reference TRBV7-2 and TRBJ2-4): GAGVSQSPSNKVTEKGKDVELRCDPISGHTALYWYRQSLGQGLEFLIYFQGNSAPDKSGLPSDRFSAERTGGSVSTLTIQRTQQEDSAVYLCASSLRGNIQYFGAGTRLSVL.

The chain uses TRBV7-8 and TRBJ2-3; D is perhaps TRBD2 (6 bases). This CDR3 has 13 amino acids. Germline V gene lookup returns CDR1 SGHVS and CDR2 FQNEAQ. V was clipped by 8 bases and J by 2 bases, with 11 bases between them. The CDR3 DNA follows: TGTGCCAGCGGCGGGGACTTCACAGATACGCAGTATTTT. This gives the protein CASGGDFTDTQYF. Using reference TRBV7-8 and TRBJ2-3 for the parts outside the CDR3, the full variable domain is GAGVSQSPRYKVAKRGQDVALRCDPISGHVSLFWYQQALGQGPEFLTYFQNEAQLDKSGLPSDRFFAERPEGSVSTLKIQRTQQEDSAVYLCASGGDFTDTQYFGPGTRLTVL.

The chain links TRBV2 to TRBJ1-3; D uncertain. V shed 1 base and J shed 0 bases, with 7 bases lying between them. From germline, CDR1 is SNHLY and CDR2 FYNNEI. The CDR3 loop spans 15 amino acids. The DNA of the CDR3 is TGTGCCAGCAGTGAAGGGGCTTACTCTGGAAACACCATATATTTT. This gives the protein CASSEGAYSGNTIYF.

This clone showed up just a few times. This chain links TRBV10-3 with TRBJ2-7, with TRBD2 matching 12 bases. Germline V gene sequence: CDR1 ENHRY, CDR2 SYGVKD. This CDR3 spans 13 amino acids. Losses at the gene ends were 9 bases for V and 5 bases for J; bases not matched to a gene: 5. CDR3 nucleotides: TGTGCCATTACTAGCGGGGGGTTCAACGAGCAGTACTTC. This encodes CAITSGGFNEQYF.

This clone showed up just once. The gene calls are TRBV27 and TRBJ2-7; TRBD1 matches at 8 bases. Germline values: CDR1 MNHEY, CDR2 SMNVEV (reference sequence). The V and J ends lost 6 bases and 0 bases, in that order; junction bases with no gene match: 13. CDR3 length: 17 residues. CDR3 sequence reads: CASSRGQGAASSYEQYF. In DNA form, the CDR3 reads TGTGCCAGCAGCCGAGGACAGGGAGCGGCAAGCTCCTACGAGCAGTACTTC.

This chain links TRBV10-3 with TRBJ2-5; 12 bases are a match to TRBD2. V trimming: 6 bases; J trimming: 5 bases; junction bases outside the gene matches: 7. The CDR3 is 15 residues long. The germline CDR1 and CDR2 sequences are ENHRY and SYGVKD. The CDR3 here is CAIRASGGAGETQYF. As DNA, the CDR3 is TGTGCCATCAGAGCTAGCGGGGGGGCCGGGGAGACCCAGTACTTC.

The CDR3 protein is CASSLVGPPNTEAFF. Here the CDR3 DNA reads TGCGCCAGCAGCTTGGTGGGGCCGCCCAACACTGAAGCTTTCTTT. The J gene is TRBJ1-1, the V gene TRBV5-1; D might be TRBD1 (5 bases). Germline CDR1 and CDR2: SGHRS and YFSETQ. V dropped 0 bases and J dropped 2 bases, with 11 bases sitting between them. The length of the CDR3 is 15 residues.

This chain joins TRBV20-1 and TRBJ1-1, with TRBD1 as a possible D gene (5 bases). The CDR3 runs to 11 residues. The V end lost 5 bases, the J end lost 9 bases, and 13 bases lay between the germline ends. Per germline, CDR1 DFQATT and CDR2 SNEGSKA (reference sequence). CDR3 sequence: CSAQGTSKAFF. The CDR3 nucleotides are TGCAGTGCTCAAGGGACTTCAAAAGCTTTCTTT.

CDR3 amino acids: CAWSTPRGANEKLFF. The CDR3 nucleotides are TGTGCCTGGAGCACTCCCAGGGGGGCTAATGAAAAACTGTTTTTT. V gene TRBV30 combines with J gene TRBJ1-4; TRBD1 matches at 7 bases. Germline V gives CDR1 GTSNPN, CDR2 SVGIG (reference sequence). Germline trimming cut 3 bases from V and 3 bases from J; bases unmatched to any gene: 7. The CDR3 is made up of 15 amino acids.